Listed below are T cell receptor beta chains from one sample, sequenced in a study of blood T cell repertoires in COVID-19. The data were produced by immunoSEQ multiplex PCR, yet TCRdb's version contains in-frame clones alone and is incomplete. The sample has under 200,000 clones; approximately 85% are singletons. What was sequenced was peripheral blood. The receptors shown here come from a woman of 80 years or more with acute or convalescent COVID-19. CDR3s include the opening cysteine and the closing phenylalanine or tryptophan. Fields, in order: V gene, clone size, J gene, CDR3 protein. Expanded clones are given a class, and other clones once, few, many or no size at all.

TRBV4-1	-	TRBJ1-2	CASSQDVAEPNYGYTF
TRBV24-1	-	TRBJ2-2	CATSDSITGTGNTGELFF
TRBV2	-	TRBJ2-7	CASTGYFYEQYF
TRBV30	-	TRBJ1-1	CASDWNTEAFF
TRBV3-1/TRBV3-2	once	TRBJ2-2	CASSQGGRDTGELFF
TRBV4-2	-	TRBJ2-5	CASSHRDSQETQYF
TRBV5-1	-	TRBJ2-5	CASSTPGTTKETQYF
TRBV2	-	TRBJ2-1	CASSESSGGYNEQFF
TRBV19	-	TRBJ1-1	CASRENTEAFF
TRBV6-1	-	TRBJ2-1	CASSEPPLYNEQFF
TRBV7-2	-	TRBJ2-7	CASNRGLAGGIEQYF
TRBV4-3	-	TRBJ2-1	CASSQDRTSGVYEQFF
TRBV11-3	-	TRBJ2-3	CASSLGRVSDTQYF
TRBV5-4	-	TRBJ2-3	CASSFSADTQYF
TRBV7-6	-	TRBJ1-6	CASSPDRFNSPLHF
TRBV3-1/TRBV3-2	-	TRBJ1-5	CASSQGGRQPQHF
TRBV3-1/TRBV3-2	-	TRBJ1-6	CASSLGGVSSPLHF
TRBV5-8	-	TRBJ1-2	CASSSDLPGYTF
TRBV10-3	-	TRBJ1-2	CAISEFGGTGYYGYTF
TRBV19	-	TRBJ1-3	CASTTLTGSAGNTIYF
TRBV6-5	-	TRBJ1-4	CASSSGVSTGEKLFF
TRBV7-2	-	TRBJ1-6	CASSLSLGGNSPLHF
TRBV11-1	-	TRBJ1-1	CASSLGQGIYPEAFF
TRBV27	once	TRBJ1-2	CASSFTGTYGYTF
TRBV9	-	TRBJ2-1	CASSVAPSGRSYNEQFF
TRBV23-1	-	TRBJ1-2	CAKASRRVFWGYTF
TRBV7-9	-	TRBJ2-7	CASSLGGASYEQYF
TRBV18	-	TRBJ2-6	CASSRQGQGGVGANVLTF
TRBV7-2	-	TRBJ2-3	CASSEGSGGVNTQYF
TRBV27	-	TRBJ1-6	CASSSFGRAVDSPLHF